This TCR beta chain was recorded in a study of blood T cells in healthy people across ages. General study results and limits: Fewer expanded clones and more diversity marked long-lived versus aged donors.

A word on this clonotype: Its antigen is still unknown.

A second about 6 to 12 cycle PCR used barcoded and J-beta primers. TCRdb reprocessed the 5' RACE reads via MiXCR and lists one record per CDR3 protein. The profile shows about 750,000 distinct CDR3 sequences, about 53% of them singletons. This CDR3 spans 15 amino acids. CDR1 SNHLY and CDR2 FYNNEI come from the germline V gene. The clonotype originates from a man aged 80 or over in good health. The V and J genes are TRBV2 and TRBJ2-1, with no clear D. The assigned J gene may be wrong: the sequence end matches TRBJ2-7 better. The sequenced sample consisted of blood. The CDR3 region has the DNA TGTGCCAGCTCGGGTGGGCGGAGCTCCTACAATGAGCAGTACTTC. Its translation is CASSGGRSSYNEQYF.